Shown below are 6 T cell receptor beta chains from a single sample sequenced in a study of early T cells in non-severe SARS-CoV-2 infection. TCRdb used MiXCR to reprocess the 5' RACE reads, holding one entry per CDR3 protein. Of more than 45,000 distinct CDR3 sequences in the sample, less than 9.5% were seen once. Sample: whole blood. The receptor set was obtained from an adult who was a healthcare worker with PCR-confirmed SARS-CoV-2 infection or an uninfected control (not recorded which).

The chain is built from TRBV12-2 and TRBJ2-1; TRBD2 is the table's D call, not checked against the DNA. TRBV12-2 is designated a pseudogene. This CDR3 spans 17 amino acids. This CDR3 reads CASRLVYGLAGENEQFF. The CDR3 nucleotides read TGTGCAAGTCGCTTAGTCTACGGACTAGCGGGAGAGAATGAGCAGTTCTTC.

The V and J genes are TRBV2 and TRBJ1-2; possibly TRBD1 for D (6 bases). The V and J ends lost 7 bases and 4 bases respectively, with 16 bases between them. CDR1 and CDR2 from the germline V gene are SNHLY and FYNNEI. The CDR3 loop spans 14 amino acids. The CDR3 DNA follows: TGTGCCAGCACCGTGGGGGCACAGTCCTATGGCTACACCTTC. Protein product: CASTVGAQSYGYTF.

By frequency in the sample, this clonotype is medium-sized. The V gene is TRBV28, the J gene TRBJ2-1, with 8 positions matching TRBD2. The CDR3 spans 14 residues. The junction had 5 bases not matched to a gene; V was cut back by 3 bases and J by 7 bases. From germline, CDR1 is MDHEN and CDR2 SYDVKM. The CDR3 sequence is CASSFAGGGNEQFF. As DNA, the CDR3 is TGTGCCAGCAGTTTTGCGGGAGGTGGTAATGAGCAGTTCTTC.

A word on this clonotype: Germline is not matched at one junction end, which may reflect a read error. The rearrangement joins TRBV28 to TRBJ2-7; D ambiguous. This CDR3 is built from 14 residues. CDR1 is MDHEN and CDR2 is SYDVKM in the germline V gene. The CDR3 DNA is TGTGCCAGCAGTTTAGGTCGGTCTAGTACTTCGGCCCACTTC. It codes for CASSLGRSSTSAHF.

This clonotype was recorded at least ten times. This rearrangement joins TRBV7-2 to TRBJ2-7, with TRBD1 identical over 9 bases. J lost 5 bases, V lost 5 bases, and 7 bases had no gene match. The CDR3 runs 14 residues. Germline V lookup: CDR1 SGHTA, CDR2 FQGNSA. CDR3 residues: CASSPQGALDEQYF. The DNA for the CDR3 is TGTGCCAGCAGCCCACAGGGGGCGCTCGACGAGCAGTACTTC.

This clonotype was counted at least ten times. In DNA form, the CDR3 reads TGCGCCAGCAGCCTCCGGGAGGAGCAGTACTTC. Its translation: CASSLREEQYF. The J gene is TRBJ2-7, the V gene TRBV10-2, with TRBD2 as a possible D gene (6 bases). The CDR3 is made up of 11 amino acids. Germline values: CDR1 WSHSY, CDR2 SAAADI. The V gene lost 6 bases and the J gene lost 7 bases, with 10 bases spanning the gap.